The 21 T cell receptor beta chains in this list originate from one sample, sequenced in a study of blood T cells in healthy people across ages. Primers used in a second PCR of about 7 to 12 cycles were a sample-barcoded 5' primer and a J-beta primer mix. Each CDR3 protein gets one entry after TCRdb re-called the 5' RACE reads with MiXCR. Altogether around 790,000 distinct CDR3 sequences are present, around 42% being singletons, with the ten largest covering approximately 20%. Sequencing was carried out using blood. The source is a man aged 55-75 years in good health.

The CDR3 region is CASSSRQDYYGYTF. The DNA of the CDR3 is TGTGCCAGCAGTTCCCGACAGGATTACTATGGCTACACCTTC. The chain joins TRBV12-3 or TRBV12-4 to TRBJ1-2; a weak D match, TRBD1 (6 bases). This CDR3 has 14 residues. Trimming shortened V by 4 bases and J by 3 bases, and 12 bases separated the two germline ends.

This chain links TRBV6-4 with TRBJ2-3, with D unresolved. Between the trimmed V and J ends, which lost 3 bases and 2 bases, there was a span of 12 bases. The CDR3 runs to 15 residues. CDR1 MRHNA and CDR2 SNTAGT come from the germline V gene. CDR3 DNA: TGTGCCAGCAGTGAGGTCCGGGTTCTCACAGATACGCAGTATTTT. Residues: CASSEVRVLTDTQYF.

In its sample, this clonotype was seen once. A much larger clonotype is one base distant, so this may be a read error. This chain joins TRBV29-1 and TRBJ2-5, with D maybe TRBD1 (6 bases). The CDR3 is made up of 13 amino acids. CDR1 and CDR2 from the germline V gene are SQVTM and ANQGSEA. Deletions cut 1 base from V and 5 bases from J, with 11 bases between. The CDR3 DNA follows: TGCAGCGTTGAAGGAAGCCAGGGGGAGACCCAGTACTTC. Translating gives CSVEGSQGETQYF.

This chain joins TRBV6-2 or TRBV6-3 and TRBJ1-2; perhaps TRBD1 as D (5 bases). The V gene's germline CDR1 is MNHEY and CDR2 SVGEGT. The CDR3 spans 12 residues. The ends were cut back, 5 bases at V and 7 bases at J, with 11 bases in the middle. In nucleotides, the CDR3 is TGTGCCAGCAGTGACGGACAACCTGGCTACACCTTC. Its protein is CASSDGQPGYTF.

The genes are TRBV12-3 or TRBV12-4 and TRBJ1-5; 8 bases are shared with TRBD1. V shed 6 bases, J shed 1 base, and the junction held 2 bases outside the gene matches. CDR3 length equals 14 residues. The CDR3 bases are TGTGCCAGCAGATGGACAGGGAGCAATCAGCCCCAGCATTTT. This encodes CASRWTGSNQPQHF.

This sequence joins TRBV9 and TRBJ2-5, with 7 bases identical to TRBD1. Germline assignment: CDR1 SGDLS and CDR2 YYNGEE. The trim removed 4 bases at V and 5 bases at J, leaving 5 bases unmatched. There are 13 residues in the CDR3. CDR3 region: CASSRGRHETQYF. Written as DNA, the CDR3 is TGTGCCAGCAGCAGGGGGCGTCATGAGACCCAGTACTTC.

The chain carries TRBV11-3 and TRBJ1-4; 8 bases are a match to TRBD1. Germline CDR1 and CDR2: SGHNT and YENEEA. The ends lost 5 bases at V and 0 bases at J; junction bases unmatched: 14. The CDR3 spans 19 residues. The CDR3 reads CASSKRQGAQEPTNEKLFF. The CDR3 nucleotides are TGTGCCAGCAGCAAGAGGCAGGGGGCCCAGGAGCCAACTAATGAAAAACTGTTTTTT. Filled out from reference TRBV11-3 and TRBJ1-4, the complete variable domain reads EAGVVQSPRYKIIEKKQPVAFWCNPISGHNTLYWYLQNLGQGPELLIRYENEEAVDDSQLPKDRFSAERLKGVDSTLKIQPAELGDSAVYLCASSKRQGAQEPTNEKLFFGSGTQLSVL.

The chain employs TRBV14 and TRBJ2-5; D call uncertain. Germline V gene lookup returns CDR1 SGHDN and CDR2 FVKESK. With 0 bases removed from V and 5 bases from J, the gap between germline ends came to 19 bases. The CDR3 is 17 residues long. The CDR3 bases are TGTGCCAGCAGCCAAGACCCCTTGGTACTTAGCATGGAGACCCAGTACTTC. Its protein is CASSQDPLVLSMETQYF.

In DNA form, the CDR3 reads TGTGCCAGCAGTGTTGGAACCGGGACAGGCTATGGCTACACCTTC. It translates to CASSVGTGTGYGYTF. The chain employs TRBV28 and TRBJ1-2, with TRBD1 matching over 8 bases. The CDR3 length is 15 residues. Germline V CDR1 and CDR2: MDHEN, SYDVKM. J gave up 4 bases and V 5 bases, and 9 bases lay outside the gene matches.

The sample holds a few counts of this clonotype. The V and J genes are TRBV10-3 and TRBJ1-1; D call uncertain. Trimming removed 10 bases from V and 1 base from J, with 10 bases in between. The germline V gene encodes CDR1 ENHRY and CDR2 SYGVKD. The CDR3 extends over 12 amino acids. The CDR3 nucleotides are TGTGCCACCCGGTGGGAGAACACTGAAGCTTTCTTT. The encoded protein is CATRWENTEAFF.

This clonotype was counted between two and nine times. The DNA of the CDR3 is TGTGCCAGCAGTTTTTCTCTACAATCCTACAATGAGCAGTTCTTC. It translates to CASSFSLQSYNEQFF. The chain has TRBV12-3 or TRBV12-4 and TRBJ2-1; D gene unclear. Trimming removed 3 bases from V and 1 base from J, with 10 bases in between. The CDR3 is 15 residues long.

This rearrangement joins TRBV7-9 to TRBJ2-1; the D is unclear. In germline, CDR1 is SEHNR, CDR2 FQNEAQ (reference sequence). This CDR3 spans 15 amino acids. V was clipped by 5 bases and J by 1 base, with 12 bases between them. Written as DNA, the CDR3 is TGTGCCAGCAGCCCCCGAGCGCGGTCCTACAATGAGCAGTTCTTC. Translating gives CASSPRARSYNEQFF.

This clonotype was counted between two and nine times. This chain connects TRBV7-9 to TRBJ2-5; D call uncertain. The CDR3 covers 10 residues. The V end lost 3 bases, the J end lost 11 bases, and 7 bases lay between the germline ends. Germline CDR1 SEHNR, CDR2 FQNEAQ (reference sequence). CDR3 sequence: CASSLREQYF. As DNA, the CDR3 is TGTGCCAGCAGCTTGCGTGAGCAGTACTTC.

This clonotype has only a few counts. J is TRBJ1-2 and V is TRBV29-1; TRBD1 aligns across 7 bases. This CDR3 contains 14 residues. J lost 2 bases, V lost 4 bases, and 7 bases had no gene match. Germline loops: CDR1 SQVTM, CDR2 ANQGSEA. The CDR3 nucleotides read TGCAGCGTTGTTCGACCAGGGGGGAACTATGGCTACACCTTC. Its protein product is CSVVRPGGNYGYTF.

This clonotype turned up a few times. This sequence joins TRBV5-4 and TRBJ2-7; 10 nucleotides match TRBD1. There are 15 residues in the CDR3. The germline V gene has CDR1 SGHNT and CDR2 YYREEE (reference sequence). The V segment lost 4 bases and the J segment 2 bases; nucleotides outside the gene matches: 6. Here the CDR3 reads CASSQPGQGTYEQYF. The DNA of the CDR3 is TGTGCCAGCAGCCAACCGGGACAGGGGACCTACGAGCAGTACTTC.

V gene TRBV2 combines with J gene TRBJ2-5, with D perhaps matching TRBD2 (6 bases). V was pared by 6 bases and J by 2 bases, with 22 bases between. This CDR3 region has 17 residues. CDR1 is SNHLY and CDR2 is FYNNEI in the germline V gene. CDR3 in amino acids: CASSPSLGLAVQETQYF. CDR3 nucleotide sequence: TGTGCCAGCAGCCCCTCATTGGGACTGGCGGTACAAGAGACCCAGTACTTC. The whole variable domain, filled in from reference TRBV2 and TRBJ2-5, reads EPEVTQTPSHQVTQMGQEVILRCVPISNHLYFYWYRQILGQKVEFLVSFYNNEISEKSEIFDDQFSVERPDGSNFTLKIRSTKLEDSAMYFCASSPSLGLAVQETQYFGPGTRLLVL.

This clonotype was seen a handful of times. V is TRBV5-1 and J is TRBJ2-1, with 13 nucleotides matching TRBD2. V lost 3 bases to trimming and J lost 5 bases; unmatched junction nucleotides: 5. Germline values: CDR1 SGHRS, CDR2 YFSETQ. The length of the CDR3 is 16 residues. This CDR3 reads CASSSSTSGGNNEQFF. DNA for the CDR3: TGCGCCAGCAGCTCCTCGACTAGCGGGGGGAACAATGAGCAGTTCTTC.

The chain links TRBV18 to TRBJ1-2; a weak D match, TRBD1 (5 bases). In germline, CDR1 is KGHSH, CDR2 LQKENI. The CDR3 extends over 18 amino acids. V was cut by 3 bases and J by 1 base, with 21 bases left in between. The CDR3 DNA is TGTGCCAGCTCACCGGCGTCAGGGATCGGGCGTCGTAACTATGGCTACACCTTC. Translation: CASSPASGIGRRNYGYTF.

The table lists this clonotype with a count of one. The chain employs TRBV12-5 and TRBJ2-3; tentative D call: TRBD2 (5 bases). CDR3 length: 15 amino acids. V lost 6 bases and J 8 bases, leaving 21 bases between the germline ends. Germline assignment: CDR1 LGHNT and CDR2 FRNRAP. The CDR3 region is CASGASTLGHSTQYF. For the CDR3, the DNA is TGTGCTAGTGGCGCCTCCACACTAGGTCACAGTACGCAGTATTTT.

The chain is built from TRBV5-6 and TRBJ2-5; D is undetermined. CDR3 length: 16 residues. The V gene lost 0 bases and the J gene lost 2 bases, with 14 bases spanning the gap. The V gene's germline CDR1 is SGHDT and CDR2 YYEEEE. CDR3 nucleotides: TGTGCCAGCAGCTTGGCCGTTACAGTCTTTCAAGAGACCCAGTACTTC. This encodes CASSLAVTVFQETQYF.

This clonotype was detected a few times. This chain connects TRBV29-1 to TRBJ1-6; 7 nucleotides match TRBD1. V trimming: 4 bases; J trimming: 6 bases; junction bases outside the gene matches: 3. Looked up from germline, CDR1 is SQVTM and CDR2 is ANQGSEA. The CDR3 sequence is 13 residues long. The CDR3 here is CSVGTGVNSPLHF. CDR3 DNA: TGCAGCGTTGGTACAGGGGTTAATTCACCCCTCCACTTT.